This T cell receptor beta chain was profiled in a study of blood T cells in healthy people across ages. About the study: T cells yielded about one barcoded beta molecule per two cells through template switching.

Germline assignment: CDR1 MGHRA and CDR2 YSYEKL. V lost 3 bases and J lost 0; bases outside the gene matches: 4. The length of the CDR3 is 15 residues. Every donor contributed ten milliliters of peripheral blood by blood draw. A second about 6 to 12 cycle PCR used barcoded and J-beta primers. TCRdb reanalysed the 5' RACE reads using MiXCR and keeps one entry per CDR3 protein. The table lists about 670,000 distinct CDR3 sequences, over 40% of them singletons. The sequence was obtained from an elderly man in good health. The source material was blood. This sequence joins TRBV4-1 and TRBJ2-7; 8 bases agree with TRBD2. CDR3 DNA: TGCGCCAGCAGCCAGGGCGGGGGGTACTCCTACGAGCAGTACTTC. Its translation is CASSQGGGYSYEQYF.